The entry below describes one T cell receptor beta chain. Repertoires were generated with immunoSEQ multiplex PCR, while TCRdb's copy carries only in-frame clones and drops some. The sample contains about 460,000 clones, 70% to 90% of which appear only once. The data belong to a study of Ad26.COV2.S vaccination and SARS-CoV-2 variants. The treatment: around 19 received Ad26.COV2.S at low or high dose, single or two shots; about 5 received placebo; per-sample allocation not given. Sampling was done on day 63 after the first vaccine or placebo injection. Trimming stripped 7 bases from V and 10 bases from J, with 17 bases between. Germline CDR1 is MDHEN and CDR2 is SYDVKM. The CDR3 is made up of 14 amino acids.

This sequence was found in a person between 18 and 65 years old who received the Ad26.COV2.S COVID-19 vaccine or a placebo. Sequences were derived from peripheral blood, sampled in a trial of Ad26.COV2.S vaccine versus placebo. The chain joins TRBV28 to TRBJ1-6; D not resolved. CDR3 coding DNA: TGTGCCAGCACCTCCGGACCTAGGAGGTCACCCCTCCACTTT. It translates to CASTSGPRRSPLHF. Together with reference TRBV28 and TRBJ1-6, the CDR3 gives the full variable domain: DVKVTQSSRYLVKRTGEKVFLECVQDMDHENMFWYRQDPGLGLRLIYFSYDVKMKEKGDIPEGYSVSREKKERFSLILESASTNQTSMYLCASTSGPRRSPLHFGNGTRLTVT.